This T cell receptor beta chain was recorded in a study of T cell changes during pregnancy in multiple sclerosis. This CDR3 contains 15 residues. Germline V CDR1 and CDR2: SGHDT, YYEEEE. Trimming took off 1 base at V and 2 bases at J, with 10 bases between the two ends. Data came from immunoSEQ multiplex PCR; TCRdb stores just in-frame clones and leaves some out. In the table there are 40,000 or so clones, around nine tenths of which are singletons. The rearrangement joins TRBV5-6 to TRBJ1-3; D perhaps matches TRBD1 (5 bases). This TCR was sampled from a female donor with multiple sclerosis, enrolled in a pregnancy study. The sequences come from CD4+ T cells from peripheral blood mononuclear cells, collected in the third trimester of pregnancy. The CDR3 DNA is TGTGCCAGCAGCTTGACTCCAGGGCCTGGAAACACCATATATTTT. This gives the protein CASSLTPGPGNTIYF.